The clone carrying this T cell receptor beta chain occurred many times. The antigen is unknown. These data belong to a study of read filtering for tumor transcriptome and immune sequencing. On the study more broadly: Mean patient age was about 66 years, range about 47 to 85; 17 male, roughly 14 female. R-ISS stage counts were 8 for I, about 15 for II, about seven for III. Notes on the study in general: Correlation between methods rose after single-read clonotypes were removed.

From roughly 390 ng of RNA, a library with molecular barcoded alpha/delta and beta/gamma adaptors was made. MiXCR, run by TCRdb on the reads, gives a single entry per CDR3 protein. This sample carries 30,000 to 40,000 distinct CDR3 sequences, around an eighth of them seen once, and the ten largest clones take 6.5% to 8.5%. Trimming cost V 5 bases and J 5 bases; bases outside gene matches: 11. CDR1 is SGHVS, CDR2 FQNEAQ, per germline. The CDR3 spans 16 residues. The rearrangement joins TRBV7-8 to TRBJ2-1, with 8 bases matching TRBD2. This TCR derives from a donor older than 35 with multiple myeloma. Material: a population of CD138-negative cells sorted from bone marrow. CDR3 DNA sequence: TGTGCCAGCAGCGCCCAAGCGGGAGTCGGAGACAATGAGCAGTTCTTC. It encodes CASSAQAGVGDNEQFF.